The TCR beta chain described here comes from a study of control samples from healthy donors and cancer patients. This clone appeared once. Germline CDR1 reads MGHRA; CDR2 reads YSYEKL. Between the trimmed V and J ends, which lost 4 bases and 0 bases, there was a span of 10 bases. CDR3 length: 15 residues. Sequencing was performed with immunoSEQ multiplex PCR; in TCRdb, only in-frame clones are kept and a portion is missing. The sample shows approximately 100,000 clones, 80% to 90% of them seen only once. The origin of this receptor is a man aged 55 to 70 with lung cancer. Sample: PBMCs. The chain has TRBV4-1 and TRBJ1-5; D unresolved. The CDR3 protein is CASSPFPDSNQPQHF. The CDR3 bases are TGCGCCAGCAGCCCCTTTCCGGATAGCAATCAGCCCCAGCATTTT.